This TCR beta chain was recorded in a study of post-analysis software for immune sequencing data (dated by TCRdb to 2014 to 2015). Background for the entire study: Relapsing-remitting, secondary progressive and progressive-relapsing multiple sclerosis were recorded as disease courses, and subtype annotation was lacking for some patients. A subset of samples was prepared in parallel using single-end sample barcoding, then pooled and co-amplified after Illumina adapter ligation. The patient repertoires were compared against roughly 12 previously published healthy control repertoires obtained from donors aged 6 to 25 years. Results the study describes overall, beyond this receptor: The multiple sclerosis patient group was slightly younger than the control group. Significantly lower normalized Chao1 diversity was found in multiple sclerosis patients than in controls, suggesting substantial peripheral T-cell clonal expansion. Strong co-clustering of samples prepared in the same batch was shown by direct clustering with F measure, prompting a batch-effect correction. Significantly higher frequencies in patients than in controls were found for about five TRBV segments, including TRBV5-6, TRBV5-1 and TRBV20-1.

To demonstrate the VDJtools post-analysis software, TCR beta repertoires were profiled from the peripheral blood of more than ten young patients with multiple sclerosis. Multiple sclerosis patients were children and adolescents aged roughly 6 to 17 years. In this sample, this clonotype turned up once. What antigen it recognizes has not been identified. The input lacks base qualities; no much larger clone sits a single base away. The CDR3 sequence holds 15 residues, the cysteine and phenylalanine included. Only CDR3 DNA remains: 45 bases, in frame from the first base. Per the germline V gene, SGHRS is the CDR1 and YFSETQ is the CDR2. Libraries were prepared through PCR. Sequencing was carried out with an Illumina HiSeq 2500. Unique molecular identifiers were incorporated into TCR beta cDNA libraries to reduce PCR and sequencing biases. About 500,000 cDNA molecules were obtained for every 1 to 10 million input T cells, so each molecule roughly corresponded to one T cell. The patient libraries were prepared and sequenced using the same protocol as the earlier healthy control dataset. Samples belonging to the same batch were prepared together, multiplexed and sequenced on a shared HiSeq lane. As for how the authors treated the data: MIGEC handled the raw barcoded reads, throwing out single-read molecular identifier groups before consensus assembly and CDR3 extraction. Clonotype tables were post-analysed with VDJtools, normalizing diversity by down-sampling all datasets to the smallest sample size. To correct batch-related cross-sample contamination, repertoire overlap clustering matched CDR3 amino acid sequences but not nucleotide sequences. The raw public data were reprocessed by TCRdb itself: fastp quality trimming at Q25, MiXCR clonotype calling, in-frame beta chains only. CDR3 protein duplicates are merged, each entry listing the most common genes and DNA. TCRdb, rather than the study authors, made the V and J calls. For this sample there are 750,000 to 950,000 distinct CDR3 sequences; about 50% appear just once. 4.6% of the sample lies in the top ten.

The sequence was obtained from a girl aged 5 to 17 with multiple sclerosis. The V and J genes are TRBV5-1 and TRBJ2-1, with the D segment identity uncertain. The DNA end lines up better with TRBJ2-7; the J call may be wrong. Material: blood. The DNA is as follows: TGCGCCAGCAGGCTACGCGAGACTCAATCCTACGAGCAGTACTTC. Translated, it gives CASRLRETQSYEQYF.